This T cell receptor beta chain was recorded in a study of cytomegalovirus exposure and HLA in healthy donors. The CDR3 length is 15 residues. V lost 2 bases and J lost 7; bases outside the gene matches: 4. Germline CDR1 and CDR2: SNHLY and FYNNEI. The PCR contained 60 Vbeta and 13 Jbeta primers. Repertoires were generated with immunoSEQ multiplex PCR, while TCRdb's copy carries only in-frame clones and drops some. The sample records around 100,000 clones, approximately 77% being singletons. Study-wide results and caveats: In all likelihood, a cluster of highly shared sequence variants was a sequencing artifact. Among TCR beta chains, those listed as cytomegalovirus-associated numbered some 170. On later analysis, the bulk of CMV-associated TCR beta chains appeared to be HLA-restricted. As immune exposure information, only CMV serostatus was available.

As for this clone: Its matching antigen is unknown. The sample holds other DNA sequences that translate to the same CDR3.

The TCR comes from a male donor in good health and CMV-seropositive. Material: PBMCs. The chain recombines TRBV2 with TRBJ1-6; 8 nucleotides match TRBD1. The CDR3 protein is CASSESRQGNSPLHF. CDR3 DNA sequence: TGTGCCAGCAGTGAATCCCGACAGGGGAATTCACCCCTCCACTTT.